This record concerns one T cell receptor (beta chain) sequence. The CDR3 runs 11 residues. Trimming cost V 7 bases and J 4 bases; bases outside gene matches: 3. CDR1 and CDR2 from the germline V gene are SQVTM and ANQGSEA. The data were taken from a study of blood T cell repertoires in COVID-19. About the study: There were acute and convalescent COVID-19 samples, and they came from the United States, Italy and Spain. Sources were T cells, B-cell-depleted T cells, or PBMCs; the material itself was cDNA or gDNA.

Sequenced by immunoSEQ multiplex PCR; TCRdb stores in-frame clones only, minus some. The sample includes some 83,000 clones, roughly nine tenths of them seen just once. The sequence was obtained from a man older than 75 in a cohort sampled during active COVID-19. The genes are TRBV29-1 and TRBJ1-1; 7 positions agree with TRBD1. Sequencing was carried out using peripheral blood. The CDR3 bases are TGCAGCGGCAGGGGGGCCACTGAAGCTTTCTTT. This codes for CSGRGATEAFF.